The 3 T cell receptor beta chains below all came from one sample that was sequenced in a study of T cells in Graves' hyperthyroidism and ophthalmopathy. What was amplified from RNA transcripts were TCR beta CDR3 regions. Carried out on the TCR CDR3, a first-round RT-PCR used the HTBI primer set. TCRdb fed the multiplex PCR reads into MiXCR, producing one record per CDR3 protein. The data contain almost 500,000 distinct CDR3 sequences, 20% to 25% of them singletons. The sequenced sample was blood. The receptors here all came from a woman between 70 and 85 years old with Graves' ophthalmopathy.

The chain is built from TRBV3-1 and TRBJ1-5; TRBD1 agrees at 9 bases. CDR1 LGHDT and CDR2 YNNKEL come from the germline V gene (reference sequence). The CDR3 sequence is 15 residues long. Trimming removed 5 bases from V and 5 bases from J; junction bases left unmatched: 7. The CDR3 loop reads CASSTSGQGYQPQHF. The CDR3 nucleotides read TGTGCCAGCAGCACCTCGGGACAGGGCTATCAGCCCCAGCATTTT.

The chain links TRBV20-1 to TRBJ1-4; weak D call: TRBD1 (5 bases). The germline V and J ends were trimmed by 3 bases and 7 bases, with 12 bases remaining between them. CDR1 is DFQATT, CDR2 SNEGSKA, per germline (reference sequence). The length of the CDR3 is 13 residues. CDR3 loop: CSARGRSFEKLFF. The DNA for the CDR3 is TGCAGTGCTAGGGGACGTTCTTTTGAAAAACTGTTTTTT.

The chain carries TRBV19 and TRBJ1-2; no reliable D call. V was clipped by 6 bases and J by 4 bases, with 18 bases between them. In germline, CDR1 is LNHDA, CDR2 SQIVND (reference sequence). CDR3 length equals 15 residues. CDR3: CASSPQDTIPYGYTF. The DNA for the CDR3 is TGTGCCAGTAGCCCACAAGACACAATTCCCTATGGCTACACCTTC.